Following are 23 T cell receptor beta chains from one sample sequenced in a study of Graves' ophthalmopathy and Graves' hyperthyroidism. Amplifying from RNA transcripts, the study obtained TCR beta CDR3 regions. Scientists carried out first-round RT-PCR using HTBI primers and then a second-round multiplex PCR. One entry per CDR3 protein results from TCRdb running MiXCR on the multiplex PCR reads. Here the sample spans about 380,000 distinct CDR3 sequences, 15% being singletons. The material sequenced was peripheral blood. The receptors were sampled from a woman aged 18-29 years with stable Graves' hyperthyroidism.

This clonotype was detected only a few times. The rearrangement uses TRBV2 and TRBJ1-2; no clear D gene. Germline V CDR1 and CDR2: SNHLY, FYNNEI. Deletions cut 0 bases from V and 4 bases from J, with 12 bases between. This CDR3 contains 15 residues. CDR3: CASSEAPEQSYGYTF. CDR3 nucleotide sequence: TGTGCCAGCAGTGAAGCGCCCGAACAAAGCTATGGCTACACCTTC.

V and J are TRBV5-1 and TRBJ2-7; D is possibly TRBD1 (5 bases). Trimming took off 0 bases at V and 3 bases at J, with 13 bases between the two ends. Germline V lookup: CDR1 SGHRS, CDR2 YFSETQ. This CDR3 is built from 15 residues. The CDR3 nucleotides are TGCGCCAGCAGCTTGGAGGGGCCCCCTCGCTACGAGCAGTACTTC. This codes for CASSLEGPPRYEQYF.

This clonotype was detected many times. V usage is TRBV12-3 or TRBV12-4 and J usage is TRBJ2-7; D is tentatively TRBD1 or TRBD2 (6 bases each). V shed 3 bases and J shed 5 bases, with 14 bases lying between them. The CDR3 consists of 14 residues. Written as DNA, the CDR3 is TGTGCCAGCAGTTTGCGGGACGGGGGCCACGAGCAGTACTTC. Translation gives CASSLRDGGHEQYF.

This clonotype was recorded at least ten times. A single base separates this from a much larger clone, so it may be a read error. This chain joins TRBV6-5 and TRBJ2-5, with 8 bases matching TRBD1. Germline V CDR1 and CDR2: MNHEY, SVGAGI. The CDR3 runs 14 residues. Losses at the gene ends were 5 bases for V and 3 bases for J; bases not matched to a gene: 5. The CDR3 DNA reads as TGTGCCAGCAGTCCCTCGACAGGGGAAGAGACCCAGTACTTC. Its protein product is CASSPSTGEETQYF.

This clonotype has ten or more counts. The gene calls are TRBV6-1 and TRBJ1-2, with D perhaps matching TRBD1 (6 bases). CDR1 is MNHNS and CDR2 is SASEGT in the germline V gene. The CDR3 totals 13 residues. The CDR3 here is CATRTATNYGYTF. CDR3 nucleotides: TGTGCTACGAGGACAGCTACTAACTATGGCTACACCTTC.

This clonotype was detected many times. This sequence joins TRBV19 and TRBJ2-5; D might be TRBD1 (6 bases). Germline values: CDR1 LNHDA, CDR2 SQIVND (reference sequence). CDR3 length equals 12 residues. The ends were cut back, 3 bases at V and 4 bases at J, with 6 bases in the middle. CDR3 coding DNA: TGTGCCAGTAGTATGGGGGCAGAGACCCAGTACTTC. Translated, it gives CASSMGAETQYF. Full variable domain (rest looked up from reference TRBV19 and TRBJ2-5): DGGITQSPKYLFRKEGQNVTLSCEQNLNHDAMYWYRQDPGQGLRLIYYSQIVNDFQKGDIAEGYSVSREKKESFPLTVTSAQKNPTAFYLCASSMGAETQYFGPGTRLLVL.

This clonotype occurred many times. This chain connects TRBV27 to TRBJ1-5, with D unclear. CDR3 size: 15 residues. Deletions cut 5 bases from V and 0 bases from J, with 11 bases between. Germline lookup yields CDR1 MNHEY and CDR2 SMNVEV (reference sequence). DNA for the CDR3: TGTGCCAGCAGTCACGACGGTTATAGCAATCAGCCCCAGCATTTT. Translation: CASSHDGYSNQPQHF.

This clonotype was seen more than once but under ten times. The chain recombines TRBV11-2 with TRBJ2-1; no clear D gene. This CDR3 comprises 11 residues. With 6 bases removed from V and 4 bases from J, the gap between germline ends came to 4 bases. CDR1 is SGHAT and CDR2 is FQNNGV in the germline V gene. CDR3 residues: CASRLYNEQFF. CDR3 sequence (DNA): TGTGCCAGCAGACTATACAATGAGCAGTTCTTC.

This clonotype was counted ten times or more. The genes are TRBV6-2 or TRBV6-3 and TRBJ1-5; D is unclear. Germline V CDR1 and CDR2: MNHEY, SVGEGT. This CDR3 contains 13 residues. V was cut by 0 bases and J by 9 bases, with 9 bases left in between. CDR3: CASSYSIRGPQHF. The CDR3 bases are TGTGCCAGCAGTTACTCGATACGGGGGCCCCAGCATTTT.

This clonotype was counted at least ten times. This chain links TRBV11-2 with TRBJ2-2; D uncertain. With 6 bases removed from V and 1 base from J, the gap between germline ends came to 6 bases. CDR3 size: 13 residues. The germline V gene encodes CDR1 SGHAT and CDR2 FQNNGV. This CDR3 reads CASRDGNTGELFF. CDR3 bases: TGTGCCAGCAGGGACGGGAACACCGGGGAGCTGTTTTTT.

This clonotype was counted many times. The chain recombines TRBV12-3 or TRBV12-4 with TRBJ2-5, with D possibly TRBD2 on 6 matching bases. V lost 7 bases, J lost 3 bases, and 15 bases lay in between. This CDR3 comprises 14 residues. As DNA, the CDR3 is TGTGCCAGCACGCGGCTGGAGGGGAAAGAGACCCAGTACTTC. Its protein product is CASTRLEGKETQYF.

There are many counts of this clonotype. This chain connects TRBV6-5 to TRBJ1-2; 7 nucleotides match TRBD1. The CDR3 runs to 15 residues. From germline, CDR1 is MNHEY and CDR2 SVGAGI. J gave up 1 base and V 3 bases, and 5 bases lay outside the gene matches. CDR3 in DNA: TGTGCCAGCAGTTATGGTGGGACAGATAACTATGGCTACACCTTC. It specifies CASSYGGTDNYGYTF.

This clonotype has only a few counts. A clone one base away is much larger, so this may be a read error. The rearrangement uses TRBV7-2 and TRBJ2-2; 8 nucleotides align to TRBD2. Germline assignment: CDR1 SGHTA and CDR2 FQGNSA. The CDR3 has 15 residues. Here the CDR3 reads CVSSSFGGANGELFF. The CDR3 DNA follows: TGTGTCAGCAGCAGCTTCGGGGGGGCGAACGGGGAGCTGTTTTTT.

The rearrangement uses TRBV12-3 or TRBV12-4 and TRBJ1-1, with D perhaps TRBD1 (5 bases). Trimming pared 5 bases from V and 1 base from J, leaving 11 bases between. The CDR3 is made up of 14 amino acids. In DNA form, the CDR3 reads TGTGCCAGCAGTCACCCACAGGCGAACACTGAAGCTTTCTTT. It is translated as CASSHPQANTEAFF.

This clonotype has ten or more counts. J is TRBJ1-1 and V is TRBV4-1; D remains ambiguous. The CDR3 runs 16 residues. V was trimmed by 4 bases and J by 1 base, leaving 16 bases between them. Germline V gene sequence: CDR1 MGHRA, CDR2 YSYEKL. This chain's CDR3 is CASSRILGSSNTEAFF. The CDR3 coding sequence is TGCGCCAGCAGCCGAATCTTGGGGTCCTCGAACACTGAAGCTTTCTTT.

This clonotype was seen at least ten times. This chain connects TRBV24-1 to TRBJ2-2; a possible D gene is TRBD2 (5 bases). The V end lost 10 bases, the J end lost 1 base, and 9 bases lay between the germline ends. The CDR3 spans 13 residues. Looked up from germline, CDR1 is KGHDR and CDR2 is SFDVKD. The CDR3 reads CATEGGNTGELFF. The DNA of the CDR3 is TGTGCCACTGAAGGAGGGAACACCGGGGAGCTGTTTTTT.

In its sample, this clonotype was seen a few times. This chain joins TRBV12-3 or TRBV12-4 and TRBJ1-2; TRBD1 might be the D (5 bases). V was shortened by 4 bases and J by 4 bases, with 10 bases between the two germline ends. This CDR3 has 13 residues. CDR3 coding DNA: TGTGCCAGCAGTTCCAGTCAGGGCTATGGCTACACCTTC. Translated, it gives CASSSSQGYGYTF.

This clonotype has just a few counts. The chain employs TRBV19 and TRBJ1-6, with TRBD1 matching 10 bases. CDR1 is LNHDA, CDR2 SQIVND, per germline (reference sequence). The length of the CDR3 is 16 residues. V lost 6 bases, J lost 10 bases, and 12 bases stayed unmatched. Here the CDR3 DNA reads TGTGCCAGTAGAAAAAGGCGGACAGGGGGGGAGTCACCCCTCCACTTT. This codes for CASRKRRTGGESPLHF.

The chain links TRBV20-1 to TRBJ2-7; 10 bases fit TRBD1. Germline CDR1 and CDR2: DFQATT and SNEGSKA (reference sequence). The junction had 1 base not matched to a gene; V was cut back by 0 bases and J by 5 bases. The CDR3 spans 13 residues. CDR3 sequence: CSARDDRGHEQYF. In DNA, the CDR3 is TGCAGTGCTAGAGATGACAGGGGGCACGAGCAGTACTTC.

This clonotype was seen many times. The chain is built from TRBV6-2 or TRBV6-3 and TRBJ1-1; no reliable D call. From germline, CDR1 is MNHEY and CDR2 SVGEGT. CDR3 size: 13 residues. V was trimmed by 4 bases and J by 0 bases, leaving 6 bases between them. CDR3 coding DNA: TGTGCCAGCAGTTTCACTCTGAACACTGAAGCTTTCTTT. It yields the protein CASSFTLNTEAFF.

This clonotype was seen repeatedly, ten times or more. J is TRBJ1-3 and V is TRBV20-1; D not resolved. Germline V lookup: CDR1 DFQATT, CDR2 SNEGSKA (reference sequence). The length of the CDR3 is 13 residues. With 4 bases removed from V and 0 bases from J, the gap between germline ends came to 7 bases. Written as DNA, the CDR3 is TGCAGTGCTACGCGGAGCTCTGGAAACACCATATATTTT. As protein: CSATRSSGNTIYF.

This clonotype was seen repeatedly, ten times or more. The V call is TRBV20-1, the J call TRBJ1-1; TRBD1 is a possible D gene (6 bases). Germline CDR1 is DFQATT and CDR2 is SNEGSKA (reference sequence). Trimming left V 4 bases short and J 4 bases short, with 13 bases between. The CDR3 has 13 amino acids. CDR3 sequence reads: CSATGDGSTEAFF. For the CDR3, the DNA is TGCAGTGCTACAGGGGATGGGAGCACTGAAGCTTTCTTT.

Regarding this clonotype: This may stem from a read error, because a much larger clone lies one nucleotide away. The V call is TRBV7-9, the J call TRBJ1-5; perhaps TRBD1 as D (6 bases). The germline V gene encodes CDR1 SEHNR and CDR2 FQNEAQ (reference sequence). The CDR3 extends over 15 amino acids. The chain's CDR3 is CASAGGGAGNQPLHF. The DNA of the CDR3 is TGTGCCAGCGCCGGCGGGGGGGCCGGCAATCAGCCCCTGCATTTT.